This T cell receptor beta chain was observed in a study of blood T cell repertoires in COVID-19. Germline CDR1 SGHTA, CDR2 FQGNSA. With 5 bases removed from V and 0 bases from J, the gap between germline ends came to 11 bases. This CDR3 spans 15 amino acids. The method was immunoSEQ multiplex PCR; TCRdb's version includes in-frame clones alone and lacks a portion of them. The sample includes approximately 470,000 clones, approximately 83% seen only once; the top ten take approximately 3%. Sequenced input: peripheral blood. V and J are TRBV7-2 and TRBJ1-3, with D perhaps matching TRBD1 (5 bases). The clonotype comes from a human donor in a cohort sampled during active COVID-19. CDR3 region: CASSLSGNSGNTIYF. In DNA form, the CDR3 reads TGTGCCAGCAGCCTCTCAGGGAACTCTGGAAACACCATATATTTT.